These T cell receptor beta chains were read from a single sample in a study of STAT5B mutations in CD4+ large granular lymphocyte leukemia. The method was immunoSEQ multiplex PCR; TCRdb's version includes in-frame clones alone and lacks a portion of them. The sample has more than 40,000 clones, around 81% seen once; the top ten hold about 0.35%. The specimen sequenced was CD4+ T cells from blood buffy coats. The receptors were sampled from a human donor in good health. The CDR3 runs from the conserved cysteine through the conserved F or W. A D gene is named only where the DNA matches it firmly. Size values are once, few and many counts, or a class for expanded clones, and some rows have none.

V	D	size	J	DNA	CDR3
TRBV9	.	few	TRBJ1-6	TGTGCCAGCAGCCAAGAAGTGGAACGTTCACCCCTCCACTTT	CASSQEVERSPLHF
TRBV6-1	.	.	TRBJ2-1	TGTGCCAGCAGAGGGTCGCGGCAAACGGATGAGCAGTTCTTC	CASRGSRQTDEQFF
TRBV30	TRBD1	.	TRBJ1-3	TGTGCCTGGAGTGCGGACAGGGGATCTGGAAACACCATATATTTT	CAWSADRGSGNTIYF
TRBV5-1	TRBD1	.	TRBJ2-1	TGCGCCAGCAGCGCAACAGGGGGAAATGAGCAGTTCTTC	CASSATGGNEQFF
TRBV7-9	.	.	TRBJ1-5	TGTGCCAGCAGCTTAGCAATTTCAGACACTAGCAATCAGCCCCAGCATTTT	CASSLAISDTSNQPQHF
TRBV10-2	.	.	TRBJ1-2	TGCGCCAGCAGGCCGGGACGTATAGTCTATGGCTACACCTTC	CASRPGRIVYGYTF
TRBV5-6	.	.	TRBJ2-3	TGTGCCAGCAGCTTGGGAGGGCCGACAGATACGCAGTATTTT	CASSLGGPTDTQYF
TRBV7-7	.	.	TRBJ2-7	TGTGCCAGCAGCTGCATACACCCGGACTGGCTACGAGAGCAGTACTTC	CASSCIHPDWLREQYF
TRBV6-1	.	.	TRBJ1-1	TGTGCCAGCAGTGGCGACCTCGTGTGGACTGAAGCTTTCTTT	CASSGDLVWTEAFF
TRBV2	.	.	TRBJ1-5	TGTGCCAGCAGTGAAGTTTTCCGCGGTTACGGCTACAATCAGCCCCAGCATTTT	CASSEVFRGYGYNQPQHF
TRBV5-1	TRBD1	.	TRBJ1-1	TGCGCCAGCAGTTCGGGACAGGGAGGATGGAACACTGAAGCTTTCTTT	CASSSGQGGWNTEAFF
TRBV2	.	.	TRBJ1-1	TGTGCCAGTAGTAGCGCAGTGAACACTGAAGCTTTCTTT	CASSSAVNTEAFF
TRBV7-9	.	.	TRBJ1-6	TGTGCCAGCAGCTTAATGACAGATAATTCACCCCTCCACTTT	CASSLMTDNSPLHF
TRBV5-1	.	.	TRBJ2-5	TGCGCCAGCAGCTTGGGCGGAAGCGGGCGACAAGAGACCCAGTACTTC	CASSLGGSGRQETQYF
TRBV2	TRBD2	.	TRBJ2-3	TGTGCCAGCAGTGCCGGGAGGCTCACAGATACGCAGTATTTT	CASSAGRLTDTQYF
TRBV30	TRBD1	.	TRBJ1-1	TGTGCCTGGAGTAGGGGCGCCCAGGGGGTCACTGAAGCTTTCTTT	CAWSRGAQGVTEAFF
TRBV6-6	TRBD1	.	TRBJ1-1	TGTGCCAGCGGACAGGGCGTCTCTGAAGCTTTCTTT	CASGQGVSEAFF
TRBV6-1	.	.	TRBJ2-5	TGTGCCAGCAAGGTCGGATACCAAGAGACCCAGTACTTC	CASKVGYQETQYF
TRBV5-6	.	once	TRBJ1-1	TGTGCCAGCAGGAGACGGACCTCGATAGCTTTCTTT	CASRRRTSIAFF
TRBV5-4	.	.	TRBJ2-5	TGTGCCAGCAGCCCCCAGGACCGGCGGGAGACCCAGTACTTC	CASSPQDRRETQYF
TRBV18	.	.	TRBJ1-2	TGTGCCAGCTCGACAGACTATGGCTACACCTTC	CASSTDYGYTF
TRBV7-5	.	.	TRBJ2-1	TGTGTCAGAGTGATGGGCACGCGTGGTAAGCAGTTCTTC	CVRVMGTRGKQFF
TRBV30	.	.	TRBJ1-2	TGTGCCTGGACCCAAGGGGTCTCCGGCTACACCTTC	CAWTQGVSGYTF
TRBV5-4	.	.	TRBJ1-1	TGTGCCAGCAGCTTAACACAGGGGAACACTGAAGCTTTCTTT	CASSLTQGNTEAFF